The sequence of this TCR beta chain was determined in a study of response to subunit inactivated influenza vaccine. Study-level results: The authors suggested that few new T cells are recruited per seasonal influenza vaccination.

The CDR3 length is 16 residues. Germline loops: CDR1 MNHEY, CDR2 SVGEGT. With 0 bases clipped from V and 3 bases from J, the junction kept 6 bases outside the gene matches. Concerning this clonotype itself: Its antigen is not identified.

One entry per CDR3 protein results from TCRdb running MiXCR on the RT-PCR reads. Of about 520,000 distinct CDR3 sequences in the sample, less than 7.5% were seen once. The sequence derives from a man in his fifties or sixties who received an inactivated influenza vaccine. The gene calls are TRBV6-2 or TRBV6-3 and TRBJ2-5; 8 bases are shared with TRBD1. The sample in question was PBMCs from blood, obtained about 24 months after vaccination. The CDR3 loop is CASSYSPGGIEETQYF. As DNA, the CDR3 is TGTGCCAGCAGTTACTCTCCAGGGGGCATCGAAGAGACCCAGTACTTC.